Listed below are T cell receptor beta chains from one sample, sequenced in a study of T cells in Graves' hyperthyroidism and ophthalmopathy. TCRdb redid the calling of the multiplex PCR reads with MiXCR, one entry per CDR3 protein. The sample has about 570,000 distinct CDR3 sequences, about 15% seen once. Input material: blood. These receptor sequences come from a woman between 40 and 50 years old with Graves' hyperthyroidism. The CDR3 runs from the conserved cysteine through the conserved F or W. Fields, in order: CDR3 protein, CDR3 length, V gene.

CDR3 protein: CASSLAIASGSSYNEQFF; CDR3 length: 18; V gene: TRBV5-1
CDR3 protein: CASSPSSGRIDTQYF; CDR3 length: 15; V gene: TRBV12-3/TRBV12-4
CDR3 protein: CASSPTPLAGDEQFF; CDR3 length: 15; V gene: TRBV7-2
CDR3 protein: CASSWTSGRRYNEQFF; CDR3 length: 16; V gene: TRBV28
CDR3 protein: CASSPSRQGSGQFF; CDR3 length: 14; V gene: TRBV27
CDR3 protein: CASSASVTGGIYSNQPQHF; CDR3 length: 19; V gene: TRBV7-2
CDR3 protein: CATAGTNTGELFF; CDR3 length: 13; V gene: TRBV6-1
CDR3 protein: CASSYLSLGRGMNTEAFF; CDR3 length: 18; V gene: TRBV6-6
CDR3 protein: CASSFLSGSYEQYF; CDR3 length: 14; V gene: TRBV27
CDR3 protein: CASSFTRGASGYTF; CDR3 length: 14; V gene: TRBV12-3/TRBV12-4
CDR3 protein: CASSLGIGISYEQYF; CDR3 length: 15; V gene: TRBV11-2
CDR3 protein: CASNGRSTDTQYF; CDR3 length: 13; V gene: TRBV19
CDR3 protein: CASSPHTSGQETQYF; CDR3 length: 15; V gene: TRBV5-1
CDR3 protein: CASSLSDLPYGYTF; CDR3 length: 14; V gene: TRBV5-1
CDR3 protein: CASSYGEYGQYF; CDR3 length: 12; V gene: TRBV28
CDR3 protein: CASTTSSGSIHEQYF; CDR3 length: 15; V gene: TRBV6-1
CDR3 protein: CASSPVTGTEAFF; CDR3 length: 13; V gene: TRBV6-1
CDR3 protein: CASSPGGTAEETQYF; CDR3 length: 15; V gene: TRBV18
CDR3 protein: CASSSYGGNEQFF; CDR3 length: 13; V gene: TRBV7-3
CDR3 protein: CASSLGVATSTDTQYF; CDR3 length: 16; V gene: TRBV5-1
CDR3 protein: CATSRDPPGLANTGELFF; CDR3 length: 18; V gene: TRBV15
CDR3 protein: CASSLGSRVDTGELFF; CDR3 length: 16; V gene: TRBV7-2
CDR3 protein: CASNQGLNTEAFF; CDR3 length: 13; V gene: TRBV7-8
CDR3 protein: CSARGGDGSEKLFF; CDR3 length: 14; V gene: TRBV20-1
CDR3 protein: CSVGGNGRADTQYF; CDR3 length: 14; V gene: TRBV29-1
CDR3 protein: CASGVLNTEAFF; CDR3 length: 12; V gene: TRBV5-1
CDR3 protein: CATSRDQVRSEQFF; CDR3 length: 14; V gene: TRBV15
CDR3 protein: CASSQEQGGTEAFF; CDR3 length: 14; V gene: TRBV3-1
CDR3 protein: CASSLIPYATGPSYNEQFF; CDR3 length: 19; V gene: TRBV5-8